A selection of T cell receptor beta chains follows, all from one sample in a study of blood T cell repertoires in COVID-19. TCRdb's table, derived via immunoSEQ multiplex PCR, lists solely in-frame clones and lacks some. The table lists about 59,000 clones, about 70% of them singletons. The specimen sequenced was peripheral blood. These TCRs come from a woman aged 70 to 79 with acute or convalescent COVID-19. Each CDR3 is given with its conserved first and last residue. The D gene is left open where the match is weak. Expanded clones are given a class, and other clones once, few, many or no size at all.

D gene	clone size	V gene	J gene	CDR3 protein	CDR3 DNA
-	many	TRBV5-6	TRBJ1-6	CASSLYRDTDTYNSPLHF	TGTGCCAGCAGCTTATACAGGGATACCGACACCTATAATTCACCCCTCCACTTT
-	-	TRBV2	TRBJ2-3	CASSDQGGVHTQYF	TGTGCCAGCAGTGATCAGGGCGGCGTGCATACGCAGTATTTT
-	-	TRBV9	TRBJ1-2	CASSHRNYGYTF	TGTGCCAGCAGCCACAGGAACTATGGCTACACCTTC
-	few	TRBV9	TRBJ1-1	CASSSRQEMNTEAFF	TGTGCCAGCAGCAGTCGACAGGAGATGAACACTGAAGCTTTCTTT
TRBD1	-	TRBV2	TRBJ2-7	CASSLNRGPYEQYF	TGTGCCAGCAGTCTAAACAGGGGGCCCTACGAGCAGTACTTC
TRBD1	-	TRBV6-5	TRBJ1-4	CASRGQYNEKLFF	TGTGCCAGCAGGGGACAGTATAATGAAAAACTGTTTTTT
TRBD1	-	TRBV6-5	TRBJ1-2	CASSRDRTNYGYTF	TGTGCCAGCAGTAGGGACAGAACTAACTATGGCTACACCTTC
TRBD1	-	TRBV10-3	TRBJ2-7	CASNQGDREQYF	TGTGCCAGCAACCAGGGGGACCGCGAGCAGTACTTC
-	-	TRBV9	TRBJ2-3	CASSPQGDTQYF	TGTGCCAGCAGCCCCCAGGGAGATACGCAGTATTTT
-	-	TRBV19	TRBJ2-2	CASSIAGRGRTGELFF	TGTGCCAGTAGTATAGCCGGCAGGGGAAGGACCGGGGAGCTGTTTTTT
TRBD1	few	TRBV5-1	TRBJ1-1	CASSSPRGQGAVNTEAFF	TGCGCCAGCAGCTCGCCTAGGGGACAGGGGGCTGTGAACACTGAAGCTTTCTTT
-	few	TRBV10-1	TRBJ2-2	CASSEGSRRLFF	TGCGCCAGCAGTGAGGGCTCCCGAAGGCTGTTTTTT
-	few	TRBV12-3/TRBV12-4	TRBJ1-1	CASRYTRNTEAFF	TGTGCCAGCAGATATACACGGAACACTGAAGCTTTCTTT
TRBD1	-	TRBV5-1	TRBJ1-2	CASSPWTGAYGYTF	TGCGCCAGCAGCCCGTGGACAGGAGCATATGGCTACACCTTC
TRBD1	once	TRBV7-3	TRBJ2-7	CASSPGQGFSYEQYF	TGTGCCAGCAGCCCCGGACAGGGTTTCTCCTACGAGCAGTACTTC
-	-	TRBV27	TRBJ1-3	CASSPIRGHSSGNTIYF	TGTGCCAGCAGTCCTATAAGGGGTCATAGCTCTGGAAACACCATATATTTT
-	-	TRBV11-2	TRBJ1-2	CASSFPPIRDNNYGYTF	TGTGCCAGCAGCTTTCCCCCCATCAGGGATAATAACTATGGCTACACCTTC
-	-	TRBV25-1	TRBJ1-1	CASSEFGRNTEAFF	TGTGCCAGCAGTGAATTTGGCAGAAACACTGAAGCTTTCTTT
-	-	TRBV5-6	TRBJ1-5	CASSLGGRGNNQPQHF	TGTGCCAGCAGCTTGGGTGGACGAGGGAACAATCAGCCCCAGCATTTT
-	-	TRBV7-9	TRBJ1-6	CASTLQGSLNSPLHF	TGTGCCAGCACCTTGCAGGGGTCGCTTAATTCACCCCTCCACTTT
TRBD2	-	TRBV5-4	TRBJ2-5	CASSFGGGYQETQYF	TGTGCCAGCAGCTTCGGCGGGGGATACCAAGAGACCCAGTACTTC
-	-	TRBV6-6	TRBJ2-2	CASSPYGWKPRLGATGELFF	TGTGCCAGCAGTCCCTACGGCTGGAAACCTAGGTTAGGGGCAACCGGGGAGCTGTTTTTT
TRBD2	-	TRBV5-4	TRBJ2-3	CASSLGAGETQYF	TGTGCCAGCAGCTTGGGGGCGGGGGAGACGCAGTATTTT
TRBD2	-	TRBV5-1	TRBJ2-1	CASSLGGTSSYNEQFF	TGCGCCAGCAGCTTGGGAGGGACTAGCTCCTACAATGAGCAGTTCTTC
TRBD1	-	TRBV2	TRBJ1-4	CASSELEQGASNEKLFF	TGTGCCAGCAGTGAATTGGAACAGGGGGCTTCTAATGAAAAACTGTTTTTT
-	-	TRBV25-1	TRBJ2-3	CASSQQGHTDTQYF	TGTGCCAGCAGCCAACAGGGACACACAGATACGCAGTATTTT
TRBD1	-	TRBV7-9	TRBJ1-1	CASSFPGGENTEAFF	TGTGCCAGCAGCTTCCCAGGGGGAGAGAACACTGAAGCTTTCTTT
TRBD1	-	TRBV27	TRBJ2-2	CATLDRVNTGELFF	TGTGCCACTCTGGACAGGGTCAACACCGGGGAGCTGTTTTTT
TRBD2	-	TRBV28	TRBJ2-2	CASSPLAGGRFRELFF	TGTGCCAGCAGTCCCCTAGCGGGGGGGAGGTTCCGGGAGCTGTTTTTT
-	-	TRBV30	TRBJ1-3	CAWTKRGSSGNTIYF	TGTGCCTGGACCAAACGCGGGAGCTCTGGAAACACCATATATTTT
TRBD2	-	TRBV3-1/TRBV3-2	TRBJ2-7	CASSFLAGGPYEQYF	TGTGCCAGCAGCTTCTTAGCGGGGGGGCCCTACGAGCAGTACTTC
TRBD1	-	TRBV3-1/TRBV3-2	TRBJ2-2	CASSPRTGGNTGELFF	TGTGCCAGCAGCCCACGGACAGGGGGAAACACCGGGGAGCTGTTTTTT
-	-	TRBV12-5	TRBJ1-2	CASGLAVAGVHYGYTF	TGTGCTAGTGGTTTGGCGGTCGCAGGGGTGCACTATGGCTACACCTTC
-	-	TRBV11-3	TRBJ1-1	CARRGGTEAFF	TGTGCCAGGAGGGGGGGCACTGAAGCTTTCTTT
TRBD2	few	TRBV10-1	TRBJ2-3	CASSAGGSTDTQYF	TGCGCCAGCAGTGCGGGGGGGTCCACAGATACGCAGTATTTT
-	-	TRBV5-1	TRBJ2-3	CASSYPGDRATRDTQYF	TGCGCCAGCAGTTACCCGGGAGACAGGGCAACCAGGGATACGCAGTATTTT
TRBD1	few	TRBV7-9	TRBJ2-3	CASSLEETGWDTQYF	TGTGCCAGCAGCTTGGAGGAGACAGGGTGGGATACGCAGTATTTT
-	-	TRBV12-5	TRBJ1-2	CASGSPGRGYTF	TGTGCTAGTGGTTCCCCAGGCCGGGGCTACACCTTC